The rows below give T cell receptor beta chains drawn from one sample of a study of T cells in Graves' hyperthyroidism and ophthalmopathy. TCRdb used MiXCR to reprocess the multiplex PCR reads, holding one entry per CDR3 protein. The profile shows 350,000 or so distinct CDR3 sequences, about 18% of them singletons. The sample comprised blood. The receptor set was obtained from a woman aged 45 to 65 with Graves' hyperthyroidism. Both conserved end residues are part of each CDR3. Fields, in order: CDR3 DNA, CDR3 protein, clone size, V gene, J gene, D gene. The D gene is left open where the match is weak. Clone size is stated in some rows and not others, as once, few, many or a class when expanded.

cdr3_nt: TGCAGTGCTAGTCCACTAGCGGGAGCATATGAGCAGTTCTTC
cdr3_aa: CSASPLAGAYEQFF
clone_size: once
v_call: TRBV20-1
j_call: TRBJ2-1
d_call: TRBD2

cdr3_nt: TGCGCCAGCAGCCAAGTGAATAGCGGGGGGCCCCTGGAGACCCAGTACTTC
cdr3_aa: CASSQVNSGGPLETQYF
clone_size: .
v_call: TRBV4-1
j_call: TRBJ2-5
d_call: TRBD2

cdr3_nt: TGTGCCAGCAGGGCGCCGGGGGTGAACACTGAAGCTTTCTTT
cdr3_aa: CASRAPGVNTEAFF
clone_size: .
v_call: TRBV6-2/TRBV6-3
j_call: TRBJ1-1
d_call: .

cdr3_nt: TGCGCCAGCAGCCCGAGGACAGGGCCGAACACCGGGGAGCTGTTTTTT
cdr3_aa: CASSPRTGPNTGELFF
clone_size: .
v_call: TRBV5-1
j_call: TRBJ2-2
d_call: TRBD1

cdr3_nt: TGTGCCAGCAGTGCCGGGGCAGGGATGGACTACGAGCAGTACTTC
cdr3_aa: CASSAGAGMDYEQYF
clone_size: .
v_call: TRBV6-1
j_call: TRBJ2-7
d_call: .

cdr3_nt: TGTGCCAGCAGCCCCTCAGGGACGTCTCACACCGGGGAGCTGTTTTTT
cdr3_aa: CASSPSGTSHTGELFF
clone_size: many
v_call: TRBV12-3/TRBV12-4
j_call: TRBJ2-2
d_call: .

cdr3_nt: TGTGCCAGCAGCCAAGTACCGGAAGAGGGGCAGTACTTC
cdr3_aa: CASSQVPEEGQYF
clone_size: few
v_call: TRBV3-1
j_call: TRBJ2-7
d_call: .

cdr3_nt: TGTGCCAGCAGTTTATCATACGGGAGCGGTGAAGCTTTCTTT
cdr3_aa: CASSLSYGSGEAFF
clone_size: few
v_call: TRBV28
j_call: TRBJ1-1
d_call: .

cdr3_nt: TGTGCCAGCAGTACTGGACTAAGCAATGAGCAGTTCTTC
cdr3_aa: CASSTGLSNEQFF
clone_size: many
v_call: TRBV27
j_call: TRBJ2-1
d_call: .

cdr3_nt: TGTGCCAGCAGTGAAGCGCTTCGGGCGCGAGACACCTTC
cdr3_aa: CASSEALRARDTF
clone_size: many
v_call: TRBV2
j_call: TRBJ1-2
d_call: .

cdr3_nt: TGTGCCAGCAGCGTAGCCCCCAATGAGCAGTTCTTC
cdr3_aa: CASSVAPNEQFF
clone_size: few
v_call: TRBV9
j_call: TRBJ2-1
d_call: .

cdr3_nt: TGTGCCAGCAACACTCTCCGGAACTATGGCTACACCTTC
cdr3_aa: CASNTLRNYGYTF
clone_size: many
v_call: TRBV28
j_call: TRBJ1-2
d_call: .

cdr3_nt: TGTGCCACCGAACCCCTAGGTGCGGGCACTGAAGCTTTCTTT
cdr3_aa: CATEPLGAGTEAFF
clone_size: .
v_call: TRBV18
j_call: TRBJ1-1
d_call: .

cdr3_nt: TGTGCCAGCAGTTACTTCCGGGGGGGCACAGATACGCAGTATTTT
cdr3_aa: CASSYFRGGTDTQYF
clone_size: .
v_call: TRBV6-2/TRBV6-3
j_call: TRBJ2-3
d_call: TRBD2

cdr3_nt: TGCAGTGCCGCCGGGACTAGCGGGAGGTATAGTGAGCAGTTCTTC
cdr3_aa: CSAAGTSGRYSEQFF
clone_size: .
v_call: TRBV20-1
j_call: TRBJ2-1
d_call: TRBD2

cdr3_nt: TGCGCCAGCAGCTTGAGGGGTGACAGCACTGAAGCTTTCTTT
cdr3_aa: CASSLRGDSTEAFF
clone_size: .
v_call: TRBV5-1
j_call: TRBJ1-1
d_call: .

cdr3_nt: TGTGCCAGCAGCTCACCCGGACTAGCGGAGGGGTACGAGCAGTACTTC
cdr3_aa: CASSSPGLAEGYEQYF
clone_size: .
v_call: TRBV7-2
j_call: TRBJ2-7
d_call: TRBD2

cdr3_nt: TGCGCCAGCAGTGAAGCGAGGTCCTATAATTCACCCCTCCACTTT
cdr3_aa: CASSEARSYNSPLHF
clone_size: few
v_call: TRBV5-1
j_call: TRBJ1-6
d_call: .

cdr3_nt: TGTGCCAGCAGCCCCGGAGGAATCTCCTACGAGCAGTACTTC
cdr3_aa: CASSPGGISYEQYF
clone_size: many
v_call: TRBV28
j_call: TRBJ2-7
d_call: .

cdr3_nt: TGTGCCAGCCGGGACACCATGAGCAATCAGCCCCAGCATTTT
cdr3_aa: CASRDTMSNQPQHF
clone_size: many
v_call: TRBV28
j_call: TRBJ1-5
d_call: .

cdr3_nt: TGTGCCAGTAGTACGGACGGGCTTTACACTGAAGCTTTCTTT
cdr3_aa: CASSTDGLYTEAFF
clone_size: few
v_call: TRBV19
j_call: TRBJ1-1
d_call: .

cdr3_nt: TGTGCCAGCTCACCCCGGCGCCAGAATGAAAAACTGTTTTTT
cdr3_aa: CASSPRRQNEKLFF
clone_size: .
v_call: TRBV18
j_call: TRBJ1-4
d_call: .

cdr3_nt: TGTGCCAGCAGCTTGTCCGGGACAGGGTTATCCTACGAGCAGTACTTC
cdr3_aa: CASSLSGTGLSYEQYF
clone_size: .
v_call: TRBV5-5
j_call: TRBJ2-7
d_call: TRBD1

cdr3_nt: TGCGCCAGCAGCCAAAGCCGCTGGGGGTTCGGTAATGAGCAGTTCTTC
cdr3_aa: CASSQSRWGFGNEQFF
clone_size: few
v_call: TRBV4-1
j_call: TRBJ2-1
d_call: .

cdr3_nt: TGTGCCAGCAGTGAATATTCGGCAGGGGATTATAGGCAGTACTTC
cdr3_aa: CASSEYSAGDYRQYF
clone_size: many
v_call: TRBV2
j_call: TRBJ2-7
d_call: .

cdr3_nt: TGCGCCAGCAGCCGACAGTTCCAAGCTAACAATGAGCAGTTCTTC
cdr3_aa: CASSRQFQANNEQFF
clone_size: .
v_call: TRBV5-1
j_call: TRBJ2-1
d_call: .

cdr3_nt: TGTGCCAGCAGTTTACAGGGGCCCGCCACTGAAGCTTTCTTT
cdr3_aa: CASSLQGPATEAFF
clone_size: many
v_call: TRBV12-3/TRBV12-4
j_call: TRBJ1-1
d_call: .

cdr3_nt: TGCGCCAGCAGCCACCACCCTCGACAGGGCGTGAACACTGAAGCTTTCTTT
cdr3_aa: CASSHHPRQGVNTEAFF
clone_size: few
v_call: TRBV4-1
j_call: TRBJ1-1
d_call: TRBD1

cdr3_nt: TGTGCCAGCAGGACTGGGTCAGCGGGTGGTACCTACAATGAGCAGTTCTTC
cdr3_aa: CASRTGSAGGTYNEQFF
clone_size: few
v_call: TRBV6-1
j_call: TRBJ2-1
d_call: .

cdr3_nt: TGTGCCAGCAGCCAAGAGTACGGCAATCAGCCCCAGCATTTT
cdr3_aa: CASSQEYGNQPQHF
clone_size: many
v_call: TRBV3-1
j_call: TRBJ1-5
d_call: .

cdr3_nt: TGCGCCAGCAGCTACTCCCGTCTAGCGGGGACCTACAATGAGCAGTTCTTC
cdr3_aa: CASSYSRLAGTYNEQFF
clone_size: many
v_call: TRBV5-1
j_call: TRBJ2-1
d_call: TRBD2

cdr3_nt: TGTGCCAGCAGTTCCGGGCACTCCTACGAGCAGTACTTC
cdr3_aa: CASSSGHSYEQYF
clone_size: few
v_call: TRBV5-8
j_call: TRBJ2-7
d_call: .

cdr3_nt: TGTGCCAGCAGTGAACGGGGACGCGACGGTATGAGCGAGCAGTACTTC
cdr3_aa: CASSERGRDGMSEQYF
clone_size: many
v_call: TRBV2
j_call: TRBJ2-7
d_call: .

cdr3_nt: TGTGCCGAAACAAAAGAGTGGGACCAAGAGACCCAGTACTTC
cdr3_aa: CAETKEWDQETQYF
clone_size: few
v_call: TRBV7-6
j_call: TRBJ2-5
d_call: .

cdr3_nt: TGCAGCGGTACGCCGGGAGGGGATACTGAAGCTTTCTTT
cdr3_aa: CSGTPGGDTEAFF
clone_size: .
v_call: TRBV29-1
j_call: TRBJ1-1
d_call: .

cdr3_nt: TGTGCCAGCAGCTTAACGACCTACACCGGGGAGCTGTTTTTT
cdr3_aa: CASSLTTYTGELFF
clone_size: many
v_call: TRBV7-2
j_call: TRBJ2-2
d_call: .

cdr3_nt: TGCGCCAGCAGCTCCGACGCAGGGATGTATCGCTACACCTTC
cdr3_aa: CASSSDAGMYRYTF
clone_size: many
v_call: TRBV5-1
j_call: TRBJ1-2
d_call: .

cdr3_nt: TGTGCCAGCAGTTCCTCCGGGACTCCCGTCACTGAAGCTTTCTTT
cdr3_aa: CASSSSGTPVTEAFF
clone_size: many
v_call: TRBV12-3/TRBV12-4
j_call: TRBJ1-1
d_call: .

cdr3_nt: TGTGCCAGCAGCTTAGCTAGCGCCTACAATGAGCAGTTCTTC
cdr3_aa: CASSLASAYNEQFF
clone_size: .
v_call: TRBV11-2
j_call: TRBJ2-1
d_call: .

cdr3_nt: TGTGCCAGCAGCGTAGCTCCGCAGGGGGAATCACCCCTCCACTTT
cdr3_aa: CASSVAPQGESPLHF
clone_size: few
v_call: TRBV9
j_call: TRBJ1-6
d_call: TRBD1

cdr3_nt: TGTGCCAGTTCGGACCGTGGGGGCTCTGGGGCCAACGTCCTGACTTTC
cdr3_aa: CASSDRGGSGANVLTF
clone_size: few
v_call: TRBV19
j_call: TRBJ2-6
d_call: .

cdr3_nt: TGTGCCAGCAGGGGACTAGCGGGAGGAGGGGGAGAGACCCAGTACTTC
cdr3_aa: CASRGLAGGGGETQYF
clone_size: many
v_call: TRBV3-1
j_call: TRBJ2-5
d_call: TRBD2

cdr3_nt: TGCGCCAGCAGCTACCCCGGGACTAGCAACGGGGAGCTGTTTTTT
cdr3_aa: CASSYPGTSNGELFF
clone_size: few
v_call: TRBV5-1
j_call: TRBJ2-2
d_call: TRBD2

cdr3_nt: TGTGCCAGCTCACCATTTGGACATCCGCAAGAGACCCAGTACTTC
cdr3_aa: CASSPFGHPQETQYF
clone_size: many
v_call: TRBV18
j_call: TRBJ2-5
d_call: .

cdr3_nt: TGTGCCAGCTCACCACGTTCCAGAAAAGAGACCCAGTACTTC
cdr3_aa: CASSPRSRKETQYF
clone_size: few
v_call: TRBV18
j_call: TRBJ2-5
d_call: .